Each of the 29 T cell receptor beta chains below was sequenced from the same sample in a study of T cell responses to AZD1222 COVID-19 vaccine. The method was immunoSEQ multiplex PCR; TCRdb's version includes in-frame clones alone and lacks a portion of them. The table records 80,000 to 90,000 clones, roughly 90% of them present only once. The material was peripheral blood, obtained on day 0 of MenACWY control vaccination. The receptor source for this set is an adult in good health.

The rearrangement links TRBV3-1 (or the pseudogene TRBV3-2) to TRBJ1-3; 9 nucleotides match TRBD1. With V trimmed by 2 bases and J by 4 bases, 6 bases remained unmatched. The CDR3 contains 16 residues. CDR1 is LGHDT, CDR2 YNNKEL, per germline (reference sequence). CDR3 sequence: CASSQLGTGIGNTIYF. The CDR3 DNA is TGTGCCAGCAGCCAATTGGGGACAGGGATAGGAAACACCATATATTTT.

The CDR3 DNA follows: TGTGCCACCAGCCGCCCGGAGGGTGGAGAGCAGTTCTTC. This codes for CATSRPEGGEQFF. The rearrangement joins TRBV24-1 to TRBJ2-1, with D maybe TRBD2 (6 bases). CDR1 is KGHDR and CDR2 is SFDVKD in the germline V gene. CDR3 length equals 13 residues. Trimming took 7 bases from V and 10 from J, leaving 16 bases between them.

The rearrangement joins TRBV4-3 to TRBJ2-7; D uncertain. Germline assignment: CDR1 LGHNA and CDR2 YSLEER. V shed 1 base and J shed 1 base, with 14 bases lying between them. There are 16 residues in the CDR3. The CDR3 nucleotides are TGCGCCAGCAGCCAAGGGCGCCGGTCCTCGTCCTACGAGCAGTACTTC. Protein sequence: CASSQGRRSSSYEQYF.

This chain links TRBV24-1 with TRBJ1-1, with TRBD1 matching over 9 bases. Unmatched junction bases numbered 5, after V lost 2 bases and J lost 11 bases. CDR3 length: 13 residues. CDR1 and CDR2 from the germline V gene are KGHDR and SFDVKD. The CDR3 DNA follows: TGTGCCACCAGTGATTGGACAGGGGTTCGGGCTTTCTTT. Residues: CATSDWTGVRAFF.

The genes are TRBV6-5 and TRBJ1-2; 9 bases line up with TRBD1. The CDR3 is 15 amino acids. Germline values: CDR1 MNHEY, CDR2 SVGAGI. Trimming removed 6 bases from V and 1 base from J; junction bases left unmatched: 6. CDR3 nucleotide sequence: TGTGCCAGCAGACCGACAGGGGGGCTTAACTATGGCTACACCTTC. It encodes CASRPTGGLNYGYTF.

This rearrangement joins TRBV11-2 to TRBJ2-7, with TRBD2 identical over 8 bases. J gave up 7 bases and V 2 bases, and 7 bases lay outside the gene matches. Germline CDR1 and CDR2: SGHAT and FQNNGV. The CDR3 has 14 amino acids. For the CDR3, the DNA is TGTGCCAGCAGCTTAACGGGAGGGCCTTCGGAGCAGTACTTC. Protein product: CASSLTGGPSEQYF. The full variable domain, in which reference TRBV11-2 and TRBJ2-7 provide the parts outside the CDR3, is EAGVAQSPRYKIIEKRQSVAFWCNPISGHATLYWYQQILGQGPKLLIQFQNNGVVDDSQLPKDRFSAERLKGVDSTLKIQPAKLEDSAVYLCASSLTGGPSEQYFGPGTRLTVT.

The chain joins TRBV7-9 to TRBJ2-3; 8 nucleotides align to TRBD1. The CDR3 length is 16 residues. The germline CDR1 and CDR2 sequences are SEHNR and FQNEAQ (reference sequence). Trimming removed 5 bases from V and 0 bases from J; junction bases left unmatched: 7. DNA for the CDR3: TGTGCCAGCAGCCCCCGGGGACAGGTCAGCACAGATACGCAGTATTTT. Translation: CASSPRGQVSTDTQYF.

The chain recombines TRBV2 with TRBJ2-2; 8 bases align to TRBD1. Germline V gives CDR1 SNHLY, CDR2 FYNNEI. The J segment lost 7 bases and the V segment lost 7 bases, leaving 8 bases of the junction unmatched. CDR3 length: 14 amino acids. CDR3 coding DNA: TGTGCCAGCAAAACAGGGGGTTGGGGCGGGGAGCTGTTTTTT. Translating gives CASKTGGWGGELFF.

The chain joins TRBV19 to TRBJ2-2; a weak D match, TRBD1 (5 bases). The CDR3 contains 15 residues. Between the trimmed V and J ends, which lost 10 bases and 2 bases, there was a span of 17 bases. Germline CDR1 and CDR2: LNHDA and SQIVND (reference sequence). CDR3 in DNA: TGTGCCACCAAGACAGCGTCGACAAACACCGGGGAGCTGTTTTTT. Translation gives CATKTASTNTGELFF.

This sequence joins TRBV18 and TRBJ2-7; no definite D call. The CDR3 spans 15 residues. CDR1 KGHSH and CDR2 LQKENI come from the germline V gene. V was trimmed by 0 bases and J by 0 bases, leaving 9 bases between them. The DNA of the CDR3 is TGTGCCAGCTCACCACCGACCGATTCCTCCTACGAGCAGTACTTC. It codes for CASSPPTDSSYEQYF.

J is TRBJ2-4 and V is TRBV28; D perhaps matches TRBD1 (5 bases). With 10 bases removed from V and 5 bases from J, the gap between germline ends came to 9 bases. The CDR3 runs 11 residues. The V gene's germline CDR1 is MDHEN and CDR2 SYDVKM. The CDR3 coding sequence is TGTGCCATCTCGACAGAAAACATTCAGTACTTC. Its protein is CAISTENIQYF.

The chain couples TRBV19 to TRBJ1-2; no reliable D call. The CDR3 has 15 amino acids. Trimming took off 8 bases at V and 5 bases at J, with 21 bases between the two ends. CDR1 and CDR2 (germline): LNHDA, SQIVND (reference sequence). The CDR3 is CASCSTHTGGYGYTF. The CDR3 nucleotides are TGTGCCAGTTGCTCAACACACACTGGCGGATATGGCTACACCTTC.

The chain joins TRBV19 to TRBJ2-7; D assignment may be TRBD1 or TRBD2 (5 bases each). This CDR3 is built from 15 residues. CDR1 and CDR2 (germline): LNHDA, SQIVND (reference sequence). V was cut by 6 bases and J by 1 base, with 16 bases left in between. The CDR3 protein is CASSTGRGLSYEQYF. The CDR3 nucleotides are TGTGCCAGTAGCACGGGACGTGGCTTATCCTACGAGCAGTACTTC.

The rearrangement uses TRBV19 and TRBJ1-1; tentative D call: TRBD1 (6 bases). Germline loops: CDR1 LNHDA, CDR2 SQIVND (reference sequence). V lost 3 bases to trimming and J lost 6 bases, with 14 bases between them. The CDR3 length is 14 residues. The CDR3: CASSIGPGASEAFF. In nucleotides, the CDR3 is TGTGCCAGTAGTATCGGCCCAGGGGCATCTGAAGCTTTCTTT.

The rearrangement uses TRBV18 and TRBJ1-1; D not resolved. Trimming removed 0 bases at V and 1 base at J, with 9 bases between. Germline V gene lookup returns CDR1 KGHSH and CDR2 LQKENI. The CDR3 sequence is 15 residues long. Here the CDR3 DNA reads TGTGCCAGCTCACCACCGATCCAGAGGAACACTGAAGCTTTCTTT. Protein: CASSPPIQRNTEAFF.

The rearrangement links TRBV21-1 to TRBJ1-4; no DNA check was done on the table's D call, TRBD1. TRBV21-1 is deemed a pseudogene. The CDR3 extends over 16 amino acids. This CDR3 reads CASLISDRTTNEKLFF. Here the CDR3 DNA reads TGTGCCAGCCTTATAAGTGACAGAACAACTAATGAAAAACTGTTTTTT.

The chain employs TRBV6-1 and TRBJ2-6, with D possibly being TRBD1 (5 bases). Germline CDR1 is MNHNS and CDR2 is SASEGT. Trimming pared 5 bases from V and 1 base from J, leaving 9 bases between. This CDR3 is 15 amino acids long. CDR3 DNA sequence: TGTGCCAGCAGTCCGCGACAGTCTGGGGCCAACGTCCTGACTTTC. Protein: CASSPRQSGANVLTF.

The genes are TRBV19 and TRBJ1-3; no definite D call. Per germline, CDR1 LNHDA and CDR2 SQIVND (reference sequence). CDR3 length: 12 residues. V was pared by 9 bases and J by 3 bases, with 9 bases between. The CDR3 protein is CASRLNGNTIYF. DNA of the CDR3: TGTGCCAGCCGGTTAAATGGAAACACCATATATTTT.

This chain connects TRBV20-1 to TRBJ2-1, with 8 bases identical to TRBD1. The CDR3 sequence is 15 residues long. Germline V gives CDR1 DFQATT, CDR2 SNEGSKA (reference sequence). V dropped 3 bases and J dropped 8; count of bases not matched to a gene: 12. The CDR3 DNA is TGCAGTGCTAGTCTGCCCGGACAGGGTCTTCATGAGCAGTTCTTC. It is translated as CSASLPGQGLHEQFF.

The gene calls are TRBV15 and TRBJ2-7, with 13 nucleotides matching TRBD2. CDR1 is LNHNV and CDR2 is YYDKDF in the germline V gene (reference sequence). V lost 0 bases, J lost 4 bases, and 0 bases stayed unmatched. The CDR3 extends over 15 amino acids. The CDR3 nucleotides are TGTGCCACCAGCAGAGAGGGACTAGCGGGGTACGAGCAGTACTTC. This gives the protein CATSREGLAGYEQYF.

This chain joins TRBV25-1 and TRBJ2-1; D call uncertain. Per the germline V gene, CDR1 is MGHDK and CDR2 is SYGVNS. V was clipped by 7 bases and J by 3 bases, with 10 bases between them. The CDR3 runs 13 residues. The CDR3 coding sequence is TGTGCCAGCATAGGGTGGGTCTACAATGAGCAGTTCTTC. Translated: CASIGWVYNEQFF.

V is TRBV3-1 (or the pseudogene TRBV3-2) and J is TRBJ1-1; D uncertain. This CDR3 spans 16 amino acids. Per germline, CDR1 LGHDT and CDR2 YNNKEL (reference sequence). V was clipped by 5 bases and J by 3 bases, with 19 bases between them. This chain's CDR3 is CASSTRHKAGHTEAFF. The CDR3 region has the DNA TGTGCCAGCAGCACACGCCACAAGGCAGGCCACACTGAAGCTTTCTTT.

This clone has a single count. The gene calls are TRBV5-1 and TRBJ2-2; TRBD2 is a possible D gene (5 bases). Germline CDR1 SGHRS, CDR2 YFSETQ. V was trimmed by 0 bases and J by 5 bases, leaving 11 bases between them. The CDR3 sequence is 15 residues long. The CDR3 bases are TGCGCCAGCAGCTTGGGACTAACTGGGACCGGGGAGCTGTTTTTT. Translation: CASSLGLTGTGELFF.

This clone was seen a handful of times. The chain uses TRBV24-1 and TRBJ1-1; TRBD1 is a possible D gene (6 bases). V lost 7 bases and J lost 4, with 12 bases in between. This CDR3 is 13 amino acids long. Per the germline V gene, CDR1 is KGHDR and CDR2 is SFDVKD. CDR3 residues: CATSGQSGTEAFF. In DNA, the CDR3 is TGTGCCACCAGCGGACAGTCCGGCACTGAAGCTTTCTTT.

The genes are TRBV3-1 (or the pseudogene TRBV3-2) and TRBJ2-7; TRBD2 agrees at 10 bases. After removal of 2 bases from V and 3 bases from J, the junction contained 4 bases not matched to a gene. The CDR3 runs to 15 residues. CDR1 and CDR2 from the germline V gene are LGHDT and YNNKEL (reference sequence). In DNA form, the CDR3 reads TGTGCCAGCAGCCAATGGTCTAGCGGGGGCTACGAGCAGTACTTC. This sequence encodes CASSQWSSGGYEQYF.

J is TRBJ1-1 and V is TRBV24-1, with D possibly being TRBD1 (5 bases). Trimming left V 9 bases short and J 0 bases short, with 10 bases between. Germline V gene lookup returns CDR1 KGHDR and CDR2 SFDVKD. The CDR3 contains 13 residues. DNA of the CDR3: TGTGCCACCCAGGGCGCAGTGAACACTGAAGCTTTCTTT. It is translated as CATQGAVNTEAFF.

The rearrangement joins TRBV5-1 to TRBJ1-1; D might be TRBD1 (5 bases). The germline V gene encodes CDR1 SGHRS and CDR2 YFSETQ. V lost 1 base and J lost 2, with 9 bases in between. The CDR3 has 14 residues. The CDR3 DNA reads TGCGCCAGCAGCTTGCGGGACGGCAACACTGAAGCTTTCTTT. It codes for CASSLRDGNTEAFF. Full variable domain (missing parts from reference TRBV5-1 and TRBJ1-1): KAGVTQTPRYLIKTRGQQVTLSCSPISGHRSVSWYQQTPGQGLQFLFEYFSETQRNKGNFPGRFSGRQFSNSRSEMNVSTLELGDSALYLCASSLRDGNTEAFFGQGTRLTVV.

The CDR3 sequence: CASSSGLAGGDEQYF. The CDR3 DNA reads as TGTGCCAGCAGCTCGGGACTAGCGGGAGGAGACGAGCAGTACTTC. The chain has TRBV5-5 and TRBJ2-7; TRBD2 matches at 15 bases. Germline V gene data show CDR1 as SGHKS and CDR2 as YYEKEE (reference sequence). This CDR3 spans 15 amino acids. Trimming took 3 bases from V and 5 from J; bases not matched to a gene: 3. Combining the CDR3 with reference TRBV5-5 and TRBJ2-7 gives the whole variable domain DAGVTQSPTHLIKTRGQQVTLRCSPISGHKSVSWYQQVLGQGPQFIFQYYEKEERGRGNFPDRFSARQFPNYSSELNVNALLLGDSALYLCASSSGLAGGDEQYFGPGTRLTVT.

The chain has TRBV7-3 and TRBJ2-5; D gene unclear. The CDR3 is made up of 14 amino acids. The germline V gene has CDR1 SGHTA and CDR2 FQGTGA. Trimming cost V 2 bases and J 1 base, with 8 bases left between them. The CDR3: CASSLGRTQETQYF. CDR3 in DNA: TGTGCCAGCAGCTTAGGGCGGACCCAAGAGACCCAGTACTTC.